This T cell receptor beta chain was obtained from a study of OX40 agonist ivuxolimab in advanced cancers. This table comes from immunoSEQ multiplex PCR, and its TCRdb copy is limited to in-frame clones, with some not included. The table has approximately 68,000 clones, roughly 90% seen once; the top ten hold roughly 10%. A history of autoimmune disease or systemic immunosuppression excluded patients. A single count supports this clone. Germline assignment: CDR1 MNHEY and CDR2 SMNVEV (reference sequence). The CDR3 is 15 amino acids. Trimming stripped 2 bases from V and 7 bases from J, with 12 bases between.

Source: CD4+ or CD8+ T cells sorted from blood, taken in a trial of the OX40 agonist ivuxolimab. The receptor was isolated from an adult with an advanced solid tumor such as melanoma, head and neck, liver or kidney cancer. This chain connects TRBV27 to TRBJ1-6; D not resolved. CDR3 amino acids: CASSLGEAPNSPLHF. For the CDR3, the DNA is TGTGCCAGCAGTTTAGGTGAGGCCCCAAATTCACCCCTCCACTTT.